The 13 T cell receptor beta chains below all came from one sample that was sequenced in a study of T cell responses to AZD1222 COVID-19 vaccine. Repertoires were generated with immunoSEQ multiplex PCR, while TCRdb's copy carries only in-frame clones and drops some. Among about 120,000 clones listed, about 90% were seen once. Sample: peripheral blood, taken on day 0 of AZD1222 vaccination. The receptors stem from an adult in good health.

The chain carries TRBV28 and TRBJ2-7, with 9 bases aligning to TRBD2. The CDR3 spans 15 residues. V was clipped by 2 bases and J by 1 base; unmatched bases: 3. The V gene's germline CDR1 is MDHEN and CDR2 SYDVKM. CDR3 amino acids: CASSLILAGSYEQYF. DNA of the CDR3: TGTGCCAGCAGTTTAATACTAGCGGGTTCCTACGAGCAGTACTTC.

This clone was seen once. The J gene is TRBJ1-6, the V gene TRBV30; D gene ambiguous. The V end was cut by 1 base, the J end by 6 bases, with 7 bases between. CDR3 length: 13 amino acids. In germline, CDR1 is GTSNPN, CDR2 SVGIG (reference sequence). CDR3 sequence reads: CAWSGPPNSPLHF. CDR3 bases: TGTGCCTGGAGTGGACCGCCTAATTCACCCCTCCACTTT.

CDR3: CASSLVPGPQPYEQYF. The CDR3 DNA follows: TGTGCCAGCAGCCTTGTACCAGGGCCTCAACCCTACGAGCAGTACTTC. The chain carries TRBV11-2 and TRBJ2-7, with TRBD1 as a possible D gene (5 bases). There are 16 residues in the CDR3. Trimming left V 5 bases short and J 2 bases short, with 19 bases between. Per the germline V gene, CDR1 is SGHAT and CDR2 is FQNNGV.

V gene TRBV30 combines with J gene TRBJ1-1, with D hard to call. CDR1 GTSNPN and CDR2 SVGIG come from the germline V gene (reference sequence). Deletions cut 1 base from V and 8 bases from J, with 17 bases between. The CDR3 consists of 14 residues. The CDR3 DNA is TGTGCCTGGAGTGCCCGAATGACGGGCAGGGAAGCTTTCTTT. Protein sequence: CAWSARMTGREAFF.

The chain is built from TRBV6-5 and TRBJ1-2; D may be TRBD1 (6 bases). V was clipped by 3 bases and J by 7 bases, with 15 bases between them. Germline CDR1 MNHEY, CDR2 SVGAGI. CDR3 length equals 14 residues. The CDR3 nucleotides are TGTGCCAGCAGTTATGTAGTGGGGGCGGTTGGCTACACCTTC. Amino acids: CASSYVVGAVGYTF.

The chain links TRBV6-5 to TRBJ1-3; TRBD1 is a possible D gene (5 bases). Germline V gives CDR1 MNHEY, CDR2 SVGAGI. The CDR3 covers 14 residues. Deletions cut 7 bases from V and 3 bases from J, with 13 bases between. The CDR3 sequence is CASTGTSLGNTIYF. CDR3 in DNA: TGTGCCAGCACAGGGACGTCTCTTGGAAACACCATATATTTT.

The chain joins TRBV5-1 to TRBJ1-5; possible D gene TRBD1, 5 bases. Germline CDR1 is SGHRS and CDR2 is YFSETQ. CDR3 length: 19 amino acids. V dropped 4 bases and J dropped 4 bases, with 27 bases sitting between them. The chain's CDR3 is CASSLKPQGADFGNQPQHF. CDR3 coding DNA: TGCGCCAGCAGCCTGAAGCCCCAGGGTGCGGACTTCGGGAATCAGCCCCAGCATTTT.

This clone was detected only a few times. Other DNA sequences in the sample encode the same CDR3. The V and J genes are TRBV9 and TRBJ1-4; no firm D call. The CDR3 runs to 14 residues. The V end was cut by 0 bases, the J end by 1 base, with 4 bases between. The germline V gene has CDR1 SGDLS and CDR2 YYNGEE. The CDR3 nucleotides read TGTGCCAGCAGCGTAGATGGAACTAATGAAAAACTGTTTTTT. Its translation: CASSVDGTNEKLFF.

A note on this clone: This sample also contains other DNA sequences that code for the same CDR3. This chain links TRBV5-1 with TRBJ2-5; the match to TRBD1 covers 9 bases. CDR3 length: 15 residues. In germline, CDR1 is SGHRS, CDR2 YFSETQ. The trim removed 0 bases at V and 2 bases at J, leaving 2 bases unmatched. CDR3 sequence: CASSLDGTGQETQYF. DNA of the CDR3: TGCGCCAGCAGCTTGGACGGGACAGGGCAAGAGACCCAGTACTTC.

The chain couples TRBV2 to TRBJ2-2; D not resolved. The CDR3 consists of 13 residues. Trimming removed 0 bases at V and 6 bases at J, with 5 bases between. The V gene's germline CDR1 is SNHLY and CDR2 FYNNEI. The CDR3 region has the DNA TGTGCCAGCAGTGAAGCGCTTTCCGGGGAGCTGTTTTTT. This sequence encodes CASSEALSGELFF.

The chain recombines TRBV5-1 with TRBJ1-5, with D perhaps matching TRBD1 (5 bases). This CDR3 comprises 14 residues. The V gene's germline CDR1 is SGHRS and CDR2 YFSETQ. V shed 1 base and J shed 6 bases, with 11 bases lying between them. In nucleotides, the CDR3 is TGCGCCAGCAGCTTGAGGGGTCTCGGTCAGCCCCAGCATTTT. It codes for CASSLRGLGQPQHF.

This chain links TRBV10-1 with TRBJ1-1; no clear D gene. Germline V gene lookup returns CDR1 WNHNN and CDR2 SYGVQD (reference sequence). The CDR3 is made up of 12 amino acids. Trimming removed 0 bases at V and 7 bases at J, with 6 bases between. CDR3 in amino acids: CASSESHSEAFF. CDR3 in DNA: TGCGCCAGCAGTGAGTCTCACAGTGAAGCTTTCTTT.

The chain employs TRBV9 and TRBJ1-2, with D perhaps TRBD1 (5 bases). The V end lost 3 bases, the J end lost 3 bases, and 15 bases lay between the germline ends. The germline gives CDR1 SGDLS, CDR2 YYNGEE. The CDR3 runs 15 residues. The CDR3 is CASSAILRVDYGYTF. The CDR3 bases are TGTGCCAGCAGCGCCATCCTCAGGGTGGACTATGGCTACACCTTC. The variable domain in full, with the rest retrieved from reference TRBV9 and TRBJ1-2, is DSGVTQTPKHLITATGQRVTLRCSPRSGDLSVYWYQQSLDQGLQFLIQYYNGEERAKGNILERFSAQQFPDLHSELNLSSLELGDSALYFCASSAILRVDYGYTFGSGTRLTVV.